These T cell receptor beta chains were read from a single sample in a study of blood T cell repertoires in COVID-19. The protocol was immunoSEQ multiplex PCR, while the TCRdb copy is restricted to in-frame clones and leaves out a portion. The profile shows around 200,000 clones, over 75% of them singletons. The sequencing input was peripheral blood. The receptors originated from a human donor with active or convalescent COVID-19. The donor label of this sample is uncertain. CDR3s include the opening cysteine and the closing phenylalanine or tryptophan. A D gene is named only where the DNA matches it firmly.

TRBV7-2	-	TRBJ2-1	TGTGCCAGCAGCCTCGTGGTACGTAGCAATGAGCAGTTCTTC	CASSLVVRSNEQFF
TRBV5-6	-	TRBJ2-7	TGTGCCAGCAGCCTCCCAGGATACGAGCAGTACTTC	CASSLPGYEQYF
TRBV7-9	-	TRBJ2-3	TGTGCCAGCAGTCTTGTGGGGGCTACCACAGATACGCAGTATTTT	CASSLVGATTDTQYF
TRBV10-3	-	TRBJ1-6	TGTGCCATCAGTGAACAGTCAGATTCACCCCTCCACTTT	CAISEQSDSPLHF
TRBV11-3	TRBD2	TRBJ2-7	TGTGCCAGCAGCTCCGGGACTAGCGGGAACGAGCAGTACTTC	CASSSGTSGNEQYF
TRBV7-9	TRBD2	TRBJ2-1	TGTGCCAGCAGCCTCACTAGCGGGGGGCCAACCAATGAGCAGTTCTTC	CASSLTSGGPTNEQFF
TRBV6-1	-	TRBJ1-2	TGTGCCAGCAGTGACGGTCTGTCCTCATTCTATGGCTACACCTTC	CASSDGLSSFYGYTF
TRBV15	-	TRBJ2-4	TGTGCCACCAGCAGAGATAAGTGGGAGACAGGTCCCGAGTACTTC	CATSRDKWETGPEYF
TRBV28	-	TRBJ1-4	TGTGCCAGCAGTTCGGTGGTTGAAAAACTGTTTTTT	CASSSVVEKLFF
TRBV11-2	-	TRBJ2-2	TGTGCCAGCAGCCCCCAGGCCAGCCCGAACACCGGGGAGCTGTTTTTT	CASSPQASPNTGELFF
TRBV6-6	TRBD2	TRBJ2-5	TGTGCCAGCAGAAGACTAGCGGGCCCGGGGGAGACCCAGTACTTC	CASRRLAGPGETQYF